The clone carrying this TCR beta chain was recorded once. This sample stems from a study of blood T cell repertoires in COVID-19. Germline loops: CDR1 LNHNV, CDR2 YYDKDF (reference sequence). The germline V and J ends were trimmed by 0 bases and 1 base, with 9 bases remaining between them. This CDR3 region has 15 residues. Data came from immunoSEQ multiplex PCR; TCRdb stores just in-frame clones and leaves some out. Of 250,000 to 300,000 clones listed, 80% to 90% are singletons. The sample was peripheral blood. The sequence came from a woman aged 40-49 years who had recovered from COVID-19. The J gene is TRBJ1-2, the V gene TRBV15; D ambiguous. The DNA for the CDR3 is TGTGCCACCAGCAGAGATCACCAGATTAACTATGGCTACACCTTC. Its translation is CATSRDHQINYGYTF. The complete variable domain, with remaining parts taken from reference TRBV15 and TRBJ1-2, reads DAMVIQNPRYQVTQFGKPVTLSCSQTLNHNVMYWYQQKSSQAPKLLFHYYDKDFNNEADTPDNFQSRRPNTSFCFLDIRSPGLGDTAMYLCATSRDHQINYGYTFGSGTRLTVV.